The source of this T cell receptor beta chain is a study of T cell responses to AZD1222 COVID-19 vaccine (dated by TCRdb to the early 2020s). Regarding the research as a whole: AZD1222 recipients whose second dose came at about 4 weeks and those whose second dose came at about 12 weeks were combined into one group, since spike-specific TCR depth and breadth did not differ between the two schedules. A total of around 240 trial participants underwent TCR sequencing, of whom some 210 received two doses of AZD1222 and some 26 received two doses of the MenACWY control vaccine. Enrollment into the trials was organized by age into subgroups of 18-55, 56-69 and 70-plus years, and those subgroups contained roughly 150, 30 and 60 TCR-sequenced participants, respectively.

CDR1 and CDR2, per the germline V gene, are SQVTM and ANQGSEA. V and J are trimmed by 6 bases and 4 bases, and the gene matches miss 8 bases of the junction. The CDR3, from cysteine to phenylalanine, totals 14 residues. The kept DNA is CDR3 alone, 42 bases in frame from the first base. Concerning this clone itself: No antigen is known for it. One base away there is no much larger clone; base qualities are not given.

Study-wide findings and limitations: Conclusions about previously exposed vaccinees were limited because only a handful of AZD1222 recipients were SARS-CoV-2 seropositive at baseline. Participants were mostly white British and included more females than males, and it was suggested by the authors that clonal diversity may have been underestimated. CD4 TCRs associated with the vaccine covered the entire spike protein, and the dominant responses were in regions 160-218 and 743-854. Nearly half of unique spike-specific TCRs reportedly recognized epitopes outside regions mutated in the B.1.351 and B.1.1.7 variants. In the small 56-69-year group, the increase in depth fell short of significance, most likely because of low power. A significant rise in spike-specific TCR breadth and depth was observed after two AZD1222 doses relative to day 0 and relative to MenACWY recipients. Because no day 14 peak-response samples were available, the repertoires could be characterized only after the peak T cell response.

The intended sense of this specimen's time point label: baseline before first vaccination. Vaccinee samples were obtained from the UK trials COV001 and COV002, which included a single-blind randomized controlled phase 2/3 trial of AZD1222 (ChAdOx1 nCoV-19) in healthy adults. For TCRbeta chain sequencing, PBMC samples were collected from trial participants at day 0 and at day 28 after the second dose. The CDR3 regions of human TCRbeta chains were analyzed by immunosequencing. Per the source publication's procedure: TCRs in the repertoires were matched against a reference library of SARS-CoV-2-specific TCRs that had been generated with the MIRA antigen-specificity platform. Breadth was defined as the fraction of unique TCRs that were SARS-CoV-2-associated. Depth was defined as the fraction of total T cells that were SARS-CoV-2-associated. Each spike-specific TCR was assigned to its reactive spike region and to a CD4 or CD8 class using the MIRA data. Log10-transformed breadth and depth values were compared by one-way ANOVA with Sidak's multiple comparisons tests. TCRdb took this table from immuneACCESS and kept in-frame rearrangements with V and J called. Such tables lack part of the clones; where checked against another copy, unresolved V genes explain under half of the gap, and the rest is unexplained. D and trimming were read from the DNA, whereas the V and J calls and clone size are those reported in that table. Recorded for this sample are 200,000 or so clones; almost 95% of them occurred a single time. 9.2% of the sample belongs to the ten largest clones.

This clonotype was sampled from an adult in good health. This sample comprised peripheral blood, obtained on day 0 of AZD1222 vaccination. The V and J genes are TRBV29-1 and TRBJ2-2; 7 central bases correspond to TRBD1. The CDR3 protein: CSVPLGQTTGELFF. In nucleotides, the sequence is TGCAGCGTGCCATTGGGACAGACCACCGGGGAGCTGTTTTTT.